The 25 T cell receptor beta chains given below trace back to one sample, sequenced in a study of blood T cells in healthy people across ages. A second PCR, run for about 6 to 12 cycles, used a sample-barcoded 5' primer plus a J-beta primer mix. TCRdb re-analysed the 5' RACE reads in MiXCR, keeping a single row per CDR3 protein. The sample lists 710,000 or so distinct CDR3 sequences, around 32% seen once, with 15% in the top ten. Specimen: blood. Source of these receptors: an elderly woman in good health.

The chain couples TRBV7-9 to TRBJ2-5; 7 bases fit TRBD1. The end of the DNA aligns better with TRBJ2-7, so the J call may be wrong. The CDR3 length is 16 residues. The germline V gene has CDR1 SEHNR and CDR2 FQNEAQ (reference sequence). The CDR3 nucleotides read TGTGCCAGCAGCTTAGCTAGGGACAGCGTTCAGGGCGAGCAGTACTTC. Translated: CASSLARDSVQGEQYF.

The chain combines TRBV19 with TRBJ1-2; no definite D call. The CDR3 has 13 residues. V gave up 6 bases and J gave up 5 bases, with 13 bases separating them. The germline gives CDR1 LNHDA, CDR2 SQIVND (reference sequence). This CDR3 reads CASRTETDYGYTF. DNA for the CDR3: TGTGCCAGTAGGACCGAGACTGATTATGGCTACACCTTC.

This chain uses TRBV7-2 with TRBJ2-1; D perhaps matches TRBD1 (5 bases). The CDR3 contains 16 residues. V lost 5 bases and J lost 5, with 19 bases in between. Looked up from germline, CDR1 is SGHTA and CDR2 is FQGNSA. The DNA of the CDR3 is TGTGCCAGCAGCATCAGACAGAGCATCCATCACAATGAGCAGTTCTTC. It yields the protein CASSIRQSIHHNEQFF.

The chain uses TRBV5-1 and TRBJ2-3; the D is unclear. V was pared by 0 bases and J by 4 bases, with 15 bases between. Germline values: CDR1 SGHRS, CDR2 YFSETQ. This CDR3 contains 16 residues. The CDR3 DNA sequence: TGCGCCAGCAGCTTGGGTGACAAGGGTGGCGCAGATACGCAGTATTTT. Amino acids: CASSLGDKGGADTQYF.

In the case of this clonotype: This may come from a read error, since a much larger clone is one base off. The chain employs TRBV9 and TRBJ2-3; no clear D gene. Germline CDR1 SGDLS, CDR2 YYNGEE. The germline V and J ends were trimmed by 4 bases and 2 bases, with 17 bases remaining between them. The CDR3 length is 16 residues. The CDR3 protein is CASSREVEQATDTQYF. The CDR3 DNA reads as TGTGCCAGCAGCCGAGAGGTGGAGCAGGCCACAGATACGCAGTATTTT.

This clonotype has just a few counts. The chain carries TRBV7-2 and TRBJ2-3; 8 bases align to TRBD2. The CDR3 loop spans 14 amino acids. The V gene's germline CDR1 is SGHTA and CDR2 FQGNSA. The V and J ends lost 5 bases and 4 bases, in that order; junction bases with no gene match: 5. CDR3 protein: CASSRGGQPDTQYF. For the CDR3, the DNA is TGTGCCAGCAGCCGCGGGGGGCAACCAGATACGCAGTATTTT.

This clonotype has more than one count but fewer than ten. A read error is possible here, since a much larger clone lies one base away. J is TRBJ2-5 and V is TRBV6-2 or TRBV6-3; 8 bases align to TRBD2. Germline V gene sequence: CDR1 MNHEY, CDR2 SVGEGT. With 5 bases clipped from V and 11 bases from J, the junction kept 16 bases outside the gene matches. CDR3 length equals 15 residues. CDR3 sequence: CASSRGGGIGSEQYF. CDR3 in DNA: TGTGCCAGCAGTCGGGGCGGGGGGATCGGGAGTGAGCAGTACTTC.

This clonotype was observed many times. The gene calls are TRBV7-2 and TRBJ2-6, with 11 bases lining up with TRBD1. Germline CDR1 reads SGHTA; CDR2 reads FQGNSA. The V segment lost 5 bases and the J segment 3 bases; nucleotides outside the gene matches: 9. The CDR3 is 18 amino acids. In DNA, the CDR3 is TGTGCCAGCAGCCCACGGACAGGGGGCTTAGGTGGGGCCAACGTCCTGACTTTC. This sequence encodes CASSPRTGGLGGANVLTF.

In its sample, this clonotype was seen many times. The V and J genes are TRBV7-2 and TRBJ1-6; 10 nucleotides agree with TRBD1. CDR3 length equals 15 residues. Unmatched junction bases numbered 5, after V lost 6 bases and J lost 6 bases. Per the germline V gene, CDR1 is SGHTA and CDR2 is FQGNSA. Here the CDR3 reads CASSSGDRGNSPLHF. CDR3 coding DNA: TGTGCCAGCAGTTCCGGGGACAGGGGTAATTCACCCCTCCACTTT.

This clonotype was detected many times. The chain has TRBV20-1 and TRBJ2-3; TRBD1 or TRBD2 may be the D gene (5 bases each). This CDR3 has 15 residues. V lost 1 base to trimming and J lost 1 base, with 12 bases between them. Germline lookup yields CDR1 DFQATT and CDR2 SNEGSKA (reference sequence). CDR3 bases: TGCAGTGCTAGAGTGTCGGGGCCCCGCACAGATACGCAGTATTTT. It translates to CSARVSGPRTDTQYF.

Worth noting for this clonotype: A much larger clone lies a single base off, so this may be a read error. The chain carries TRBV29-1 and TRBJ2-7; a possible D gene is TRBD2 (5 bases). Trimming cost V 1 base and J 12 bases, with 16 bases left between them. This CDR3 region has 12 residues. Germline loops: CDR1 SQVTM, CDR2 ANQGSEA. The CDR3 coding sequence is TGCAGCGTTGAAGGGTTGGGAGAGACCCGGTACTTC. It codes for CSVEGLGETRYF.

The table lists this clonotype with a few counts. J is TRBJ2-2 and V is TRBV20-1, with a possible D match to TRBD2 (5 bases). The ends were cut back, 1 base at V and 6 bases at J, with 21 bases in the middle. The CDR3 loop spans 17 amino acids. In germline, CDR1 is DFQATT, CDR2 SNEGSKA (reference sequence). The CDR3 spells CSARGRVEMRRAGELFF. In DNA form, the CDR3 reads TGCAGTGCTAGAGGAAGGGTCGAGATGCGGCGGGCCGGGGAGCTGTTTTTT.

The chain uses TRBV7-9 and TRBJ2-3; the match to TRBD1 covers 7 bases. Trimming removed 5 bases from V and 1 base from J; junction bases left unmatched: 3. The CDR3 is 14 residues long. Per germline, CDR1 SEHNR and CDR2 FQNEAQ (reference sequence). The CDR3 DNA is TGTGCCAGCAGCACAGGACAGGGCACAGATACGCAGTATTTT. Its protein is CASSTGQGTDTQYF.

This clonotype was recorded a few times. The rearrangement uses TRBV10-3 and TRBJ2-2; no clear D gene. This CDR3 comprises 13 residues. Germline CDR1 reads ENHRY; CDR2 reads SYGVKD. V was clipped by 2 bases and J by 3 bases, with 4 bases between them. The CDR3 DNA reads TGTGCCATCAGTGAGCGGGACACCGGGGAGCTGTTTTTT. It yields the protein CAISERDTGELFF.

This clonotype was counted many times. The DNA for the CDR3 is TGTGCCAGCAGTTTATACCGAGGGCTCGAGCAGTACTTC. As protein: CASSLYRGLEQYF. The chain combines TRBV12-3 or TRBV12-4 with TRBJ2-7; D is possibly TRBD2 (5 bases). This CDR3 region has 13 residues. V was trimmed by 2 bases and J by 6 bases, leaving 11 bases between them.

The chain uses TRBV4-2 and TRBJ2-5, with D maybe TRBD2 (6 bases). Germline CDR1 LGHNA, CDR2 YNFKEQ. The CDR3 has 17 residues. Trimming left V 0 bases short and J 11 bases short, with 25 bases between. The CDR3: CASSQDNGQGAGNEQYF. CDR3 in DNA: TGTGCCAGCAGCCAAGATAACGGGCAGGGAGCGGGCAATGAGCAGTACTTC.

The rearrangement joins TRBV28 to TRBJ2-7; weak D call: TRBD1 (5 bases). The germline gives CDR1 MDHEN, CDR2 SYDVKM. V was shortened by 7 bases and J by 3 bases, with 19 bases between the two germline ends. This CDR3 region has 15 residues. The DNA of the CDR3 is TGTGCCAGCACCGAAAACCCGCGACAGTTCTACGAGCAGTACTTC. Translating gives CASTENPRQFYEQYF.

This clonotype has a handful of counts. V is TRBV9 and J is TRBJ2-1, with 8 bases fitting TRBD1. Gene TRBJ2-7 matches the end of the DNA better, so the J call may be wrong. Germline CDR1 SGDLS, CDR2 YYNGEE. The CDR3 spans 15 residues. The CDR3 DNA sequence: TGTGCCAGCAGCGTAGGGACAGGGTCGTACAATGAGCAGTACTTC. Amino acids: CASSVGTGSYNEQYF.

Worth noting for this clonotype: This may arise from a read error, as a much more abundant clone is one base away. The J gene is TRBJ1-1, the V gene TRBV20-1; 8 nucleotides agree with TRBD1. The CDR3 has 15 amino acids. Germline loops: CDR1 DFQATT, CDR2 SNEGSKA (reference sequence). Germline trimming cut 3 bases from V and 10 bases from J; bases unmatched to any gene: 16. Written as DNA, the CDR3 is TGCAGTGCTAGGGCTCTTTTGGACAGGGTAAATGGAGCTTTCTTT. Residues: CSARALLDRVNGAFF.

As concerns this clonotype: The junction and the germline gene differ at one end; a read error may be behind it. V and J are TRBV4-2 and TRBJ2-7; 8 nucleotides match TRBD1. The end of the DNA aligns better with TRBJ2-4, so the J call may be wrong. Germline-derived CDR1 and CDR2 are LGHNA and YNFKEQ. This CDR3 is built from 18 residues. CDR3 in DNA: TGTGCCAGCAGCAAAGAAAAACAGGGGGGTACTGGTAGGGACATTCAGTACTTC. This sequence encodes CASSKEKQGGTGRDIQYF.

This clonotype has at least ten counts. The V and J genes are TRBV6-1 and TRBJ1-2; D perhaps matches TRBD1 (6 bases). Germline values: CDR1 MNHNS, CDR2 SASEGT. V was pared by 7 bases and J by 0 bases, with 15 bases between. The CDR3 runs 15 residues. CDR3 in DNA: TGTGCCAGCAAGGTCTGGAGACAGGCTAACTATGGCTACACCTTC. Translating it yields CASKVWRQANYGYTF.

Details on this clonotype: The junction does not match germline at one end; this may be a read error. This chain uses TRBV7-2 with TRBJ2-2; 10 bases agree with TRBD2. CDR1 and CDR2 from the germline V gene are SGHTA and FQGNSA. The CDR3 runs to 16 residues. The CDR3 DNA sequence: TGTGCCGGCAGCCTTATAGCGGGGGGGAACACCGGGGAGCTGTTTTTT. It yields the protein CAGSLIAGGNTGELFF.

This clonotype has just one count. The rearrangement links TRBV6-5 to TRBJ1-1; possible D gene TRBD1, 5 bases. Germline loops: CDR1 MNHEY, CDR2 SVGAGI. CDR3 size: 17 residues. V shed 4 bases and J shed 0 bases, with 18 bases lying between them. Written as DNA, the CDR3 is TGTGCCAGCAGTTGCAACCGGGGACGGACCATGAACACTGAAGCTTTCTTT. This gives the protein CASSCNRGRTMNTEAFF.

This rearrangement joins TRBV2 to TRBJ2-1; 8 nucleotides align to TRBD2. The germline V gene encodes CDR1 SNHLY and CDR2 FYNNEI. This CDR3 comprises 15 residues. Trimming removed 5 bases from V and 2 bases from J; junction bases left unmatched: 5. The CDR3 DNA follows: TGTGCCAGCAGTCCACTAGCGGAAGCCTACAATGAGCAGTTCTTC. Residues: CASSPLAEAYNEQFF.

This clonotype has a handful of counts. The junction departs from germline at one end; a sequencing error may be responsible. This chain uses TRBV20-1 with TRBJ2-7; D call uncertain. The CDR3 is 14 residues long. The germline V gene encodes CDR1 DFQATT and CDR2 SNEGSKA (reference sequence). CDR3 DNA: TGCAGTGCTAGAGCGGGCACCAGCTCCTGCGAGCAGTACTTC. Translated: CSARAGTSSCEQYF.